This T cell receptor (beta chain) comes out of a study of blood T cell repertoires in COVID-19. In the study overall: Researchers got acute and convalescent COVID-19 samples from the United States, Italy and Spain. The analysed material was cDNA or gDNA that came from T cells, B-cell-depleted T cells, or PBMCs.

Study processing details: Estimated nucleated cell counts came from reference gene primer amplification. Only in-frame clones appear in the TCRdb table, and some are missing; sequencing was by immunoSEQ multiplex PCR. V, J and clone size derive from that table, while D and trimming were established from the DNA sequence. Among tens of thousands of clones listed, roughly nine tenths were seen once. V lost 4 bases, J lost 6 bases, and 13 bases stayed unmatched. Per germline, CDR1 SGHTA and CDR2 FQGNSA. CDR3 length: 18 amino acids. Sequencing was performed on peripheral blood. The clonotype was recovered from a human donor in a cohort sampled during active COVID-19. This sequence joins TRBV7-2 and TRBJ2-7; 15 bases fit TRBD2. CDR3 sequence reads: CASSSGLAGGPGSREQYF. CDR3 DNA: TGTGCCAGCAGCTCAGGACTAGCGGGAGGGCCTGGGAGTCGCGAGCAGTACTTC.